What follows are 26 T cell receptor beta chains derived from one specimen sequenced in a study of tumor-infiltrating lymphocytes in primary liver carcinoma. With around 500 ng total RNA as template and a constant-region primer, TCR beta cDNA was made. Amplification in three nested multiplex PCR rounds with slightly modified ARM-PCR gave rise to TCR beta libraries. Each of the first two PCR rounds ran about 9 cycles with TRBV1-TRBV30 forward and C-beta reverse primers. TCRdb re-called the multiplex PCR reads through MiXCR, storing one row per CDR3 protein. This sample yields 250,000 to 400,000 distinct CDR3 sequences, of which approximately 65% are seen a single time; around 9.5% belongs to the top ten. Extraction also yielded germline DNA, while blood RNA was obtained from unsorted whole blood. The source material was peripheral blood. The source of these receptors is a man between 35 and 55 years old with primary liver carcinoma and hepatitis B virus infection.

J is TRBJ1-5 and V is TRBV6-2 or TRBV6-3, with 9 bases aligning to TRBD1. This CDR3 comprises 15 residues. Per germline, CDR1 MNHEY and CDR2 SVGEGT. The junction had 10 bases not matched to a gene; V was cut back by 8 bases and J by 5 bases. For the CDR3, the DNA is TGTGCCAGCGGTGGACTGGGACAGGGCTATCAGCCCCAGCATTTT. Encoded protein: CASGGLGQGYQPQHF.

This chain connects TRBV28 to TRBJ2-7; D unclear. The germline V gene encodes CDR1 MDHEN and CDR2 SYDVKM. The CDR3 covers 14 residues. The V end was cut by 3 bases, the J end by 0 bases, with 9 bases between. The CDR3 reads CASSLSAVSYEQYF. The CDR3 DNA is TGTGCCAGCAGTTTGTCGGCGGTCTCCTACGAGCAGTACTTC.

Note on this clonotype: A much more abundant neighbour one base away suggests this may be a read error. This chain links TRBV12-3 or TRBV12-4 with TRBJ1-5; D uncertain. The CDR3 is 14 amino acids. With 2 bases removed from V and 2 bases from J, the gap between germline ends came to 7 bases. The DNA for the CDR3 is TGTGCCAGCAGTTTACCGCGGGGCAATCAGCCCCAGCATTTT. As protein: CASSLPRGNQPQHF.

This clonotype showed up just a few times. The chain combines TRBV24-1 with TRBJ2-5, with 8 bases matching TRBD1. Per germline, CDR1 KGHDR and CDR2 SFDVKD. The CDR3 has 16 amino acids. The V gene end was trimmed by 3 bases and the J gene end by 5 bases; junction bases not matched to a gene: 10. CDR3 nucleotide sequence: TGTGCCACCAGTGATCCGACAGGGGCTGGGGGGGAGACCCAGTACTTC. Amino acid sequence: CATSDPTGAGGETQYF.

As for this clonotype: A much larger clonotype is one base distant, so this may be a read error. The chain employs TRBV29-1 and TRBJ2-3, with TRBD1 matching over 8 bases. Trimming at V came to 6 bases and at J to 8 bases, leaving 4 bases not matched to a gene. The germline V gene encodes CDR1 SQVTM and CDR2 ANQGSEA. The CDR3 covers 11 residues. CDR3: CSVDRGGTQYF. The DNA for the CDR3 is TGCAGCGTCGACAGGGGAGGTACGCAGTATTTT.

The rearrangement joins TRBV28 to TRBJ1-1, with D possibly matching TRBD1 (5 bases). The CDR3 consists of 16 residues. Trimming took off 7 bases at V and 0 bases at J, with 18 bases between the two ends. The germline V gene has CDR1 MDHEN and CDR2 SYDVKM. Here the CDR3 DNA reads TGTGCCAGCACCCGAAACCCGGGACGGCTGAACACTGAAGCTTTCTTT. Translation: CASTRNPGRLNTEAFF. Variable domain in full (rest from reference TRBV28 and TRBJ1-1): DVKVTQSSRYLVKRTGEKVFLECVQDMDHENMFWYRQDPGLGLRLIYFSYDVKMKEKGDIPEGYSVSREKKERFSLILESASTNQTSMYLCASTRNPGRLNTEAFFGQGTRLTVV.

Remarks on this clonotype: Likely a read error: the CDR3 ends without its conserved phenylalanine or tryptophan. V usage is TRBV6-1 and J usage is TRBJ2-3; D is ambiguous. Germline values: CDR1 MNHNS, CDR2 SASEGT. The CDR3 has 13 amino acids. The ends were cut back, 6 bases at V and 7 bases at J, with 14 bases in the middle. In nucleotides, the CDR3 is TGTGCCAGCAGCTCCGTGGGAACAAATACGCAGTATTAT. Translating it yields CASSSVGTNTQYY.

DNA for the CDR3: TGTGCCAGCAGTGGCCAGCGGGAGCTTTTTGAGACCCAGTACTTC. Translation gives CASSGQRELFETQYF. The V and J genes are TRBV28 and TRBJ2-5; 8 nucleotides line up with TRBD2. The V gene's germline CDR1 is MDHEN and CDR2 SYDVKM. The CDR3 consists of 15 residues. V lost 5 bases to trimming and J lost 5 bases; unmatched junction nucleotides: 10.

This clonotype occurred many times. The V gene is TRBV12-3 or TRBV12-4, the J gene TRBJ1-5; weak D call: TRBD1 (6 bases). V lost 6 bases to trimming and J lost 2 bases, with 11 bases between them. The CDR3 covers 14 residues. The CDR3 loop is CASRQGTGNQPQHF. Here the CDR3 DNA reads TGTGCCAGCAGACAGGGTACGGGCAATCAGCCCCAGCATTTT.

To note about this clonotype: Here the CDR3 omits its conserved ending phenylalanine or tryptophan, so a read error is the likely source. The rearrangement links TRBV11-2 to TRBJ2-2; D gene uncertain. The V end was cut by 0 bases, the J end by 3 bases, with 5 bases between. The CDR3 is 14 amino acids. Germline loops: CDR1 SGHAT, CDR2 FQNNGV. CDR3 sequence: CASSLEVHTGELFI. The CDR3 region has the DNA TGTGCCAGCAGCTTAGAGGTCCACACCGGGGAGCTGTTTATT.

In regard to this clonotype: A much larger clone sits a single nucleotide away, making a read error possible. The V and J genes are TRBV12-3 or TRBV12-4 and TRBJ1-1; D unresolved. The CDR3 is made up of 13 amino acids. The CDR3 loop is CASSLGGSTGAFF. In nucleotides, the CDR3 is TGTGCCAGCAGTCTGGGTGGGAGCACTGGAGCTTTCTTT.

There are a few counts of this clonotype. V gene TRBV7-9 combines with J gene TRBJ1-1; perhaps TRBD1 as D (5 bases). The germline V gene has CDR1 SEHNR and CDR2 FQNEAQ (reference sequence). Trimming stripped 6 bases from V and 1 base from J, with 18 bases between. The CDR3 runs 16 residues. The CDR3 region is CASSPRLGRTNTEAFF. The CDR3 nucleotides read TGTGCCAGCAGTCCAAGACTGGGACGGACGAACACTGAAGCTTTCTTT.

Worth noting for this clonotype: Because the CDR3 is missing its conserved closing phenylalanine or tryptophan, this is likely a read error. The chain is built from TRBV29-1 and TRBJ2-5, with a weak D call TRBD2 (5 bases). With 5 bases removed from V and 9 bases from J, the gap between germline ends came to 13 bases. CDR1 and CDR2 (germline): SQVTM, ANQGSEA. The CDR3 contains 11 residues. CDR3: CSVSQAEAQYL. The CDR3 DNA reads TGCAGCGTTTCCCAAGCGGAGGCCCAGTACTTA.

This clonotype was found a few times. A much larger clonotype is one base distant, so this may be a read error. This chain uses TRBV4-3 with TRBJ2-2, with TRBD2 matching 7 bases. The germline gives CDR1 LGHNA, CDR2 YSLEER. There are 15 residues in the CDR3. The CDR3 nucleotides are TGCACCAGCAGCCAAGAAGCGGGACACACCGGGGAGCTGTTTTTT. This codes for CTSSQEAGHTGELFF.

As concerns this clonotype: This may stem from a read error, because a much larger clone lies one nucleotide away. The rearrangement links TRBV6-1 to TRBJ1-2, with D possibly being TRBD1 (5 bases). This CDR3 is built from 15 residues. CDR1 is MNHNS and CDR2 is SASEGT in the germline V gene. CDR3 DNA sequence: TGTGCCAGCAGCCGCCCGGCGACAGCTAACTATGACTACACCTTC. The encoded protein is CASSRPATANYDYTF.

A word on this clonotype: A much larger clonotype is one base distant, so this may be a read error. The rearrangement links TRBV29-1 to TRBJ2-7; no firm D call. Germline CDR1 and CDR2: SQVTM and ANQGSEA. Deletions cut 3 bases from V and 6 bases from J, with 9 bases between. The CDR3 sequence is 11 residues long. The CDR3 loop reads CSVDSPLEQYF. CDR3 nucleotides: TGCAGCGTTGATAGCCCCCTCGAGCAGTACTTC.

V gene TRBV6-2 or TRBV6-3 combines with J gene TRBJ2-1; a possible D gene is TRBD2 (5 bases). This CDR3 is 13 amino acids long. CDR1 is MNHEY and CDR2 is SVGEGT in the germline V gene. V gave up 6 bases and J gave up 6 bases, with 12 bases separating them. The CDR3 loop reads CASRPNAGNEQFF. The DNA of the CDR3 is TGTGCCAGCAGGCCTAACGCGGGCAATGAGCAGTTCTTC.

The rearrangement links TRBV5-4 to TRBJ1-1, with no clear D. V dropped 3 bases and J dropped 4 bases, with 16 bases sitting between them. Per the germline V gene, CDR1 is SGHNT and CDR2 is YYREEE (reference sequence). The CDR3 length is 15 residues. This CDR3 reads CASSSLKTGSTEAFF. The CDR3 nucleotides read TGTGCCAGCAGCTCCCTCAAAACGGGGAGCACTGAAGCTTTCTTT.

This clonotype was seen only a few times. The rearrangement links TRBV21-1 to TRBJ1-1; the table's D call, TRBD1, has no DNA check behind it. TRBV21-1 is recorded as a pseudogene. The CDR3 is made up of 16 amino acids. The CDR3 DNA follows: TGTGCCAGCAGTTCGAGGTACAGGGGGAGGACCACTGAAGCTTTCTTT. It encodes CASSSRYRGRTTEAFF.

CDR3 nucleotide sequence: TGTGCCAGCGGCTCCGGACTAGTCTTAGGGGCGGATACGCAGTATTTT. Translated: CASGSGLVLGADTQYF. The chain couples TRBV11-2 to TRBJ2-3; 7 nucleotides align to TRBD2. The germline V gene has CDR1 SGHAT and CDR2 FQNNGV. The CDR3 runs to 16 residues. The ends lost 8 bases at V and 6 bases at J; junction bases unmatched: 17. Based on the CDR3 plus reference TRBV11-2 and TRBJ2-3, the full variable domain is EAGVAQSPRYKIIEKRQSVAFWCNPISGHATLYWYQQILGQGPKLLIQFQNNGVVDDSQLPKDRFSAERLKGVDSTLKIQPAKLEDSAVYLCASGSGLVLGADTQYFGPGTRLTVL.

The sample holds one count of this clonotype. This sequence may be a read error, since a much larger clone differs from it by one base. This chain uses TRBV6-2 or TRBV6-3 with TRBJ2-3, with 8 bases identical to TRBD1. Germline CDR1 MNHEY, CDR2 SVGEGT. J was trimmed by 4 bases and V by 4 bases; bases with no gene match: 13. The CDR3 is 17 amino acids. CDR3 sequence: CASSSNQNDRGSDTQYF. DNA of the CDR3: TGTGCCAGCAGTTCGAACCAGAATGACAGGGGCTCAGATACGCAGTATTTT.

Of note for this clonotype: Possible read error: a much larger clone is one base away. This chain links TRBV12-3 or TRBV12-4 with TRBJ2-5; 10 bases line up with TRBD1. V lost 8 bases, J lost 4 bases, and 7 bases stayed unmatched. The CDR3 runs to 14 residues. The DNA of the CDR3 is TGTGCCAGCTTTGGGGACAGGGGATCAGAGACCCAGTACTTC. It specifies CASFGDRGSETQYF.

Comment on this clonotype: A much larger clone lies a single base off, so this may be a read error. The chain links TRBV4-2 to TRBJ2-1; the D gene is possibly TRBD2 (6 bases). The germline CDR1 and CDR2 sequences are LGHNA and YNFKEQ. The CDR3 length is 13 residues. The V end lost 1 base, the J end lost 12 bases, and 13 bases lay between the germline ends. CDR3 sequence: CASSQGGVDGQFF. As DNA, the CDR3 is TGTGCCAGCAGCCAAGGGGGGGTCGACGGGCAGTTCTTC.

Worth noting for this clonotype: Possible read error: a much larger clone is one base away. CDR3 DNA sequence: TGTGCCAGCAGTTTTATAGAGAGGTTGGATTACGAGCAGTACTTC. As protein: CASSFIERLDYEQYF. The J gene is TRBJ2-7, the V gene TRBV12-3 or TRBV12-4; D ambiguous. The CDR3 contains 15 residues. V was shortened by 3 bases and J by 4 bases, with 16 bases between the two germline ends.

The gene calls are TRBV20-1 and TRBJ1-5; 8 positions agree with TRBD1. Germline CDR1 is DFQATT and CDR2 is SNEGSKA (reference sequence). This CDR3 comprises 14 residues. V dropped 0 bases and J dropped 6; count of bases not matched to a gene: 4. The CDR3 DNA sequence: TGCAGTGCTAGAGAGGGGACAGGCGTTCAGCCCCAGCATTTT. Amino acid sequence: CSAREGTGVQPQHF.

This clonotype was detected ten times or more. This chain joins TRBV10-2 and TRBJ1-5; TRBD1 is a possible D gene (5 bases). Trimming took 2 bases from V and 5 from J, leaving 10 bases between them. CDR3 length equals 14 residues. Germline V gene sequence: CDR1 WSHSY, CDR2 SAAADI. Here the CDR3 reads CASSEGGWDQPQHF. For the CDR3, the DNA is TGCGCCAGCAGTGAGGGGGGGTGGGATCAGCCCCAGCATTTT.